The rows below give T cell receptor beta chains drawn from one sample of a study of cytomegalovirus exposure and HLA in healthy donors. Clones were sequenced by immunoSEQ multiplex PCR, and TCRdb holds only the in-frame ones, with some missing. The sample carries fewer than 200,000 clones, about 90% recorded once. Sequencing was performed on PBMCs. These receptors were collected from a girl under three years old in good health and CMV-seronegative. Both conserved end residues are part of each CDR3. The D gene is left open where the match is weak. Rows give clone size only sometimes, using once, few, many, or a class for an expanded clone.

j_call cdr3_length d_call v_call clone_size cdr3_aa cdr3_nt
TRBJ1-3 14 . TRBV18 once CASSPAASGNTIYF TGTGCCAGCTCACCGGCAGCGTCTGGAAACACCATATATTTT
TRBJ1-6 14 . TRBV5-4 . CASRMDTDNSPLHF TGTGCCAGCAGAATGGACACCGATAATTCACCCCTCCACTTT
TRBJ1-1 14 . TRBV18 . CASSDTTKGTEAFF TGTGCCAGCTCCGACACCACCAAGGGGACTGAAGCTTTCTTT
TRBJ2-3 20 TRBD2 TRBV7-3 once CASSLTAWRGLAGHTDTQYF TGTGCCAGCAGCTTAACGGCGTGGAGGGGACTAGCGGGCCACACAGATACGCAGTATTTT
TRBJ2-3 14 . TRBV15 . CATSRGQITDTQYF TGTGCCACCAGTAGAGGACAGATCACAGATACGCAGTATTTT
TRBJ2-1 13 . TRBV5-1 once CASSLELDNEQFF TGCGCCAGCAGCTTGGAACTAGACAATGAGCAGTTCTTC
TRBJ1-2 14 . TRBV5-1 few CASSPPGKIYGYTF TGCGCCAGCAGCCCCCCGGGGAAAATTTATGGCTACACCTTC
TRBJ2-5 18 TRBD2 TRBV5-1 . CASSLDNRVAGEQETQYF TGCGCCAGCAGCTTGGATAATAGGGTAGCGGGGGAGCAAGAGACCCAGTACTTC
TRBJ1-3 14 . TRBV29-1 . CSVETGHSGNTIYF TGCAGCGTTGAAACAGGCCACTCTGGAAACACCATATATTTT
TRBJ1-2 13 TRBD1 TRBV6-5 once CASSYQGAHGYTF TGTGCCAGCAGTTACCAGGGGGCCCATGGCTACACCTTC
TRBJ2-1 16 TRBD2 TRBV5-1 . CASSLELLAGGNEQFF TGCGCCAGCAGCTTGGAGTTGCTAGCGGGAGGAAATGAGCAGTTCTTC
TRBJ2-4 16 . TRBV19 few CASSDRPGEAKNIQYF TGTGCCAGTAGTGACCGTCCAGGGGAAGCCAAAAACATTCAGTACTTC
TRBJ2-1 15 TRBD1 TRBV29-1 few CSVLGTGQGPNEQFF TGCAGCGTTTTGGGAACAGGACAGGGTCCCAATGAGCAGTTCTTC
TRBJ2-1 13 TRBD2 TRBV7-6 once CASSLRLANEQFF TGTGCCAGCAGCCTAAGACTAGCGAATGAGCAGTTCTTC
TRBJ2-5 14 TRBD1 TRBV9 . CASSVGGGGETQYF TGTGCCAGCAGCGTAGGAGGGGGCGGAGAGACCCAGTACTTC
TRBJ1-1 15 . TRBV27 . CASSLAGRMNTEAFF TGTGCCAGCAGTTTGGCGGGCAGGATGAACACTGAAGCTTTCTTT
TRBJ2-7 13 . TRBV5-1 . CASSYSGSYEQYF TGCGCCAGCAGCTACTCGGGGTCCTACGAGCAGTACTTC
TRBJ2-1 13 . TRBV7-2 few CASSSDWYNEQFF TGTGCCAGCAGCTCGGACTGGTACAATGAGCAGTTCTTC
TRBJ1-2 17 TRBD1 TRBV9 . CASSADRELWPNYGYTF TGTGCCAGCAGCGCCGACAGGGAATTGTGGCCAAACTATGGCTACACCTTC
TRBJ2-7 14 TRBD2 TRBV30 . CAWTRLAGLAEQYF TGTGCCTGGACGAGACTAGCGGGATTAGCCGAGCAGTACTTC
TRBJ2-3 19 . TRBV5-6 . CASSLPGGERLHGADTQYF TGTGCCAGCAGCTTGCCGGGGGGCGAGAGGCTGCACGGGGCAGATACGCAGTATTTT
TRBJ2-2 14 TRBD2 TRBV6-8 . CASRGTARGGGLFF TGTGCCAGCAGGGGGACGGCGAGGGGCGGGGGGCTGTTTTTT
TRBJ2-5 13 . TRBV6-1 few CASSEGQWETQYF TGTGCCAGCAGTGAAGGGCAGTGGGAGACCCAGTACTTC
TRBJ2-3 14 . TRBV7-6 . CASSSRRGTDTQYF TGTGCCAGCAGCTCCCGACGGGGCACAGATACGCAGTATTTT
TRBJ1-1 14 TRBD1 TRBV19 . CASSPQQGSTEAFF TGTGCCAGTAGTCCCCAACAGGGGTCCACTGAAGCTTTCTTT
TRBJ2-7 11 . TRBV15 once CATSNNNEQYF TGTGCCACCAGCAACAACAACGAGCAGTACTTC
TRBJ2-1 16 . TRBV11-3 . CASSLLPAAEYNEQFF TGTGCCAGCAGCTTACTCCCAGCGGCAGAGTACAATGAGCAGTTCTTC
TRBJ2-5 11 . TRBV7-2 . CASSFRGTQYF TGTGCCAGCAGCTTCCGGGGGACCCAGTACTTC
TRBJ2-3 15 . TRBV6-1 . CASSDIRQTTDTQYF TGTGCCAGCAGTGACATCCGACAGACCACAGATACGCAGTATTTT
TRBJ1-1 13 . TRBV9 . CASSVGRNTEAFF TGTGCCAGCAGCGTGGGCCGAAACACTGAAGCTTTCTTT